This TCR beta chain was sequenced during a study of shared clonotypes between healthy human individuals. Study at large: Donors, aged 18 to 49, were a couple of women and three men.

Germline V gives CDR1 SGHRS, CDR2 YFSETQ. V lost 3 bases and J 5 bases, leaving 11 bases between the germline ends. This CDR3 is 13 amino acids long. This clone was observed a few times. Antigen unknown. Study-level findings and limits: Relative to their counterparts shared across all four donors, non-shared clonotypes exhibited diminished generation probabilities. Enrolling few donors narrowed the genetic and exposure-history diversity that was represented.

Only in-frame clones appear in the TCRdb table, and some are missing; sequencing was by immunoSEQ multiplex PCR. Among roughly 2.2 million clones, approximately 93% were seen once, and the ten largest hold 0.39%. V and J are TRBV5-1 and TRBJ1-1; D might be TRBD1 (6 bases). Sequenced: naive CD4+ T cells from PBMCs. The sample's subset: CD45RA+ positively selected. The TCR was taken from a man younger than 30 in good health. Some clones in this sample may be carry-over from other donors' samples. DNA of the CDR3: TGCGCCAGCAGCTCCAACAGGGAGACTGAAGCTTTCTTT. Translated, it gives CASSSNRETEAFF.